These 8 T cell receptor beta chains came from one sample sequenced in a study of blood T cell repertoires in COVID-19. Some clones are missing from TCRdb's copy, which holds only in-frame ones; the method was immunoSEQ multiplex PCR. This repertoire shows 30,000 to 40,000 clones, approximately 85% found once; its top ten account for approximately 45%. Input material: peripheral blood. These receptors were obtained from a man aged 60 to 69 with active or convalescent COVID-19.

This chain joins TRBV9 and TRBJ2-2; D is perhaps TRBD2 (5 bases). The CDR3 runs 18 residues. Trimming cost V 0 bases and J 5 bases, with 20 bases left between them. Germline CDR1 SGDLS, CDR2 YYNGEE. The CDR3 sequence is CASSVGGSRRAATGELFF. The CDR3 DNA reads TGTGCCAGCAGCGTAGGCGGGTCTCGGCGGGCAGCTACCGGGGAGCTGTTTTTT.

The chain uses TRBV5-1 and TRBJ2-3; 9 bases line up with TRBD1. There are 16 residues in the CDR3. V shed 0 bases and J 1 base; nucleotides not matched to a gene: 3. Germline-derived CDR1 and CDR2 are SGHRS and YFSETQ. This CDR3 reads CASSLGRTGGTDTQYF. DNA of the CDR3: TGCGCCAGCAGCTTGGGAAGGACAGGGGGCACAGATACGCAGTATTTT.

This sequence joins TRBV4-3 and TRBJ1-1; TRBD1 might be the D (5 bases). Germline V gene sequence: CDR1 LGHNA, CDR2 YSLEER. V lost 0 bases to trimming and J lost 1 base, with 9 bases between them. The CDR3 sequence is 15 residues long. The CDR3 region has the DNA TGCGCCAGCAGCCAAGAACCCCAGGGGAACACTGAAGCTTTCTTT. It yields the protein CASSQEPQGNTEAFF.

The CDR3 spells CASVGIGNNEQFF. The CDR3 nucleotides are TGTGCCAGCGTGGGGATCGGGAACAATGAGCAGTTCTTC. The rearrangement joins TRBV5-6 to TRBJ2-1; weak D call: TRBD2 (5 bases). The V end lost 7 bases, the J end lost 5 bases, and 13 bases lay between the germline ends. CDR3 size: 13 residues. Germline V lookup: CDR1 SGHDT, CDR2 YYEEEE. Looking up the rest from reference TRBV5-6 and TRBJ2-1 gives the full variable domain: DAGVTQSPTHLIKTRGQQVTLRCSPKSGHDTVSWYQQALGQGPQFIFQYYEEEERQRGNFPDRFSGHQFPNYSSELNVNALLLGDSALYLCASVGIGNNEQFFGPGTRLTVL.

The chain uses TRBV6-6 and TRBJ1-1; 8 nucleotides align to TRBD1. Germline CDR1 reads MNHNY; CDR2 reads SVGAGI (reference sequence). The ends lost 9 bases at V and 1 base at J; junction bases unmatched: 7. The CDR3 is made up of 14 amino acids. CDR3 sequence reads: CASSGGLGNTEAFF. CDR3 in DNA: TGTGCCAGTTCAGGGGGCCTAGGGAACACTGAAGCTTTCTTT.

The J gene is TRBJ2-2, the V gene TRBV5-1; 10 nucleotides agree with TRBD1. Per the germline V gene, CDR1 is SGHRS and CDR2 is YFSETQ. This CDR3 is built from 19 residues. The ends lost 4 bases at V and 1 base at J; junction bases unmatched: 13. The CDR3 spells CASSPTGTGVSENTGELFF. The DNA for the CDR3 is TGCGCCAGCAGCCCCACCGGGACAGGGGTTAGCGAGAACACCGGGGAGCTGTTTTTT.

The J gene is TRBJ2-1, the V gene TRBV14; D is perhaps TRBD2 (6 bases). Germline V lookup: CDR1 SGHDN, CDR2 FVKESK. Trimming took 1 base from V and 8 from J, leaving 15 bases between them. The CDR3 covers 15 residues. The CDR3 reads CASSQGFRGTHEQFF. The CDR3 DNA sequence: TGTGCCAGCAGCCAAGGATTTCGGGGGACGCATGAGCAGTTCTTC.

The genes are TRBV20-1 and TRBJ2-1; weak D call: TRBD2 (6 bases). The CDR3 has 14 amino acids. V was clipped by 3 bases and J by 7 bases, with 16 bases between them. Germline assignment: CDR1 DFQATT and CDR2 SNEGSKA (reference sequence). In nucleotides, the CDR3 is TGCAGTGCTAGTGATACCGGGACTTCGAATGAGCAGTTCTTC. Translated, it gives CSASDTGTSNEQFF.